This T cell receptor beta chain was profiled in a study of CD8+ T cells in alopecia areata. Looking at the study overall: Tofacitinib ran 6 to 18 months, followed by 6 months off drug. Findings and caveats of the study: Patients shared TCRs less clearly than mice did, possibly owing to HLA.

The germline V and J ends were trimmed by 1 base and 1 base, with 7 bases remaining between them. CDR3 length: 14 residues. Per the germline V gene, CDR1 is SGHTA and CDR2 is FQGTGA. There are many counts of this clone. Antigen: not known. Following extraction, RNA underwent reverse transcription to cDNA, which served as the sequencing template. The table came from immunoSEQ multiplex PCR; TCRdb's copy has only in-frame clones and leaves some out. The sample has 160,000 or so clones; 50% to 65% are singletons. The rearrangement links TRBV7-3 to TRBJ1-1; maybe TRBD1 (5 bases). This sequence was found in a human donor with alopecia areata. This specimen was CD8+ T cells sorted from blood, taken at week 0. This CDR3 reads CASSLIGGNTEAFF. CDR3 DNA: TGTGCCAGCAGCTTAATCGGGGGGAACACTGAAGCTTTCTTT.